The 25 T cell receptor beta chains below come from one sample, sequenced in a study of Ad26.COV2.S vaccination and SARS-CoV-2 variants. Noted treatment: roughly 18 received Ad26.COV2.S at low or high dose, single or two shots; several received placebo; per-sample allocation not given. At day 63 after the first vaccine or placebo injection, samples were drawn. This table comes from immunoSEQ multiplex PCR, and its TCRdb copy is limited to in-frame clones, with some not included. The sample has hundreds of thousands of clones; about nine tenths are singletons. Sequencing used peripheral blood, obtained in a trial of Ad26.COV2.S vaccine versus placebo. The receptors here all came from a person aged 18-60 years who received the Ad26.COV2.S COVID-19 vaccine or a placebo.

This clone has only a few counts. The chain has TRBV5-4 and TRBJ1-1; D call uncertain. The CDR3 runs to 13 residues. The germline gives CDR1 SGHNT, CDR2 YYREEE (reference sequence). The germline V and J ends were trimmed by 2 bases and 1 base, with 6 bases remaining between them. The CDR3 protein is CASSLIENTEAFF. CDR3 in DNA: TGTGCCAGCAGCTTAATCGAGAACACTGAAGCTTTCTTT.

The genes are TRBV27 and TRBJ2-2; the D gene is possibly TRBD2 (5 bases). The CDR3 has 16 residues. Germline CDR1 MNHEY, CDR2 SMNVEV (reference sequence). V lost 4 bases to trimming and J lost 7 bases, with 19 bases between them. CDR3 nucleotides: TGTGCCAGCAGTTCCCAACCTCCGGGGATGATCGGGGAGCTGTTTTTT. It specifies CASSSQPPGMIGELFF.

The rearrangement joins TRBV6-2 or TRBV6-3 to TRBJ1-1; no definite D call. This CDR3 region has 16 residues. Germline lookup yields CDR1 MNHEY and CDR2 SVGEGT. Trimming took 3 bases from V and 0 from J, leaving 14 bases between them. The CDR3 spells CASSYVPGGMNTEAFF. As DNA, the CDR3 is TGTGCCAGCAGTTATGTGCCCGGCGGGATGAACACTGAAGCTTTCTTT.

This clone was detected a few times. The CDR3 spells CASSLASGGLLGGELFF. The CDR3 DNA follows: TGCGCCAGCAGCCTGGCTAGCGGGGGGCTCCTCGGCGGGGAGCTGTTTTTT. The chain links TRBV5-1 to TRBJ2-2; 11 bases are shared with TRBD2. The CDR3 length is 17 residues. The V segment lost 4 bases and the J segment 7 bases; nucleotides outside the gene matches: 12. Germline CDR1 reads SGHRS; CDR2 reads YFSETQ. Based on the CDR3 plus reference TRBV5-1 and TRBJ2-2, the full variable domain is KAGVTQTPRYLIKTRGQQVTLSCSPISGHRSVSWYQQTPGQGLQFLFEYFSETQRNKGNFPGRFSGRQFSNSRSEMNVSTLELGDSALYLCASSLASGGLLGGELFFGEGSRLTVL.

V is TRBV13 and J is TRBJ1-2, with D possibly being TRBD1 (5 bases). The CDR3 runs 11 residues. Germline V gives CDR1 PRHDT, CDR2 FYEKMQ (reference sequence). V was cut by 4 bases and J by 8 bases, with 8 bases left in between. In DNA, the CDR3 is TGTGCCAGCAGCTCGCGGGGGGGCTACACCTTC. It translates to CASSSRGGYTF. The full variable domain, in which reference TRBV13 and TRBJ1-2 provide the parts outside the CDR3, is AAGVIQSPRHLIKEKRETATLKCYPIPRHDTVYWYQQGPGQDPQFLISFYEKMQSDKGSIPDRFSAQQFSDYHSELNMSSLELGDSALYFCASSSRGGYTFGSGTRLTVV.

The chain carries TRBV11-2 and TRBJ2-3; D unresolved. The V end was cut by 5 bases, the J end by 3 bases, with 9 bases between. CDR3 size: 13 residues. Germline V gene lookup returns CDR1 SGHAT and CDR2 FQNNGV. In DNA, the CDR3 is TGTGCCAGCAGCCCCAGGTTGACAGATACGCAGTATTTT. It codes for CASSPRLTDTQYF. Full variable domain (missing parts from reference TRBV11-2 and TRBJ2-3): EAGVAQSPRYKIIEKRQSVAFWCNPISGHATLYWYQQILGQGPKLLIQFQNNGVVDDSQLPKDRFSAERLKGVDSTLKIQPAKLEDSAVYLCASSPRLTDTQYFGPGTRLTVL.

The CDR3 bases are TGTGCCATCCTCGGGACAGGGGTCTATGGCTACACCTTC. Translation gives CAILGTGVYGYTF. The V and J genes are TRBV6-5 and TRBJ1-2, with 10 bases fitting TRBD1. Germline trimming cut 10 bases from V and 4 bases from J; bases unmatched to any gene: 6. Per germline, CDR1 MNHEY and CDR2 SVGAGI. This CDR3 spans 13 amino acids.

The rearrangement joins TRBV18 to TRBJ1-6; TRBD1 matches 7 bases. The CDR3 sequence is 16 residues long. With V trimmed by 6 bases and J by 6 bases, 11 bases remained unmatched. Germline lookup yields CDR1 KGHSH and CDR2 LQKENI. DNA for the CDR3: TGTGCCAGCTCGGTTATGCACAGGGGAGGTAATTCACCCCTCCACTTT. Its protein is CASSVMHRGGNSPLHF.

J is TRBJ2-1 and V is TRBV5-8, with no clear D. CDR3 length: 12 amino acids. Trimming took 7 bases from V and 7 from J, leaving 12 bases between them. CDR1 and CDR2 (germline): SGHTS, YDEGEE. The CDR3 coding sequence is TGTGCCAGCCCGCCCGGCAGGAATGAGCAGTTCTTC. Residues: CASPPGRNEQFF.

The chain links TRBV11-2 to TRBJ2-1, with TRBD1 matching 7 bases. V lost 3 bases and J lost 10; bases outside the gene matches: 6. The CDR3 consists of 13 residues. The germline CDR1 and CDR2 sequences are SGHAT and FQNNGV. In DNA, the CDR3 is TGTGCCAGCAGCTTGGGTACAGGGGACGAGCAGTTCTTC. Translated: CASSLGTGDEQFF.

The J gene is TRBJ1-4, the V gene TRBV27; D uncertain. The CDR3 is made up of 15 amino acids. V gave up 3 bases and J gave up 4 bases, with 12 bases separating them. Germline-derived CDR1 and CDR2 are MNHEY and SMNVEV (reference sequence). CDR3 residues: CASSFKTRSNEKLFF. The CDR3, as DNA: TGTGCCAGCAGTTTCAAAACCCGGAGTAATGAAAAACTGTTTTTT.

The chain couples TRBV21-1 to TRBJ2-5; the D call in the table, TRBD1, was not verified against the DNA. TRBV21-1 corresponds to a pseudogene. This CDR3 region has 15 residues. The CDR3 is CASSNDRGGGETQYF. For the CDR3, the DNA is TGTGCCAGCAGCAACGACAGGGGCGGTGGGGAGACCCAGTACTTC.

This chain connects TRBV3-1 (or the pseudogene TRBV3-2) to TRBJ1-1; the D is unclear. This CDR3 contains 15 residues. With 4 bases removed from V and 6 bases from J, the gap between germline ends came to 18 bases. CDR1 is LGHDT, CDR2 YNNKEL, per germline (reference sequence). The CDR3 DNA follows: TGTGCCAGCAGCCCGTCCCCAACCAGGAAGGCTGAAGCTTTCTTT. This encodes CASSPSPTRKAEAFF.

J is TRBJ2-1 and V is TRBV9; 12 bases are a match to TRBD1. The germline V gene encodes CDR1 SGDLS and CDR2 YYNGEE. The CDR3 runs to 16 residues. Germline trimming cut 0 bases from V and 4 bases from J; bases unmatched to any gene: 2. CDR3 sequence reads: CASSVVGQGAYNEQFF. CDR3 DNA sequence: TGTGCCAGCAGCGTAGTGGGACAGGGGGCTTACAATGAGCAGTTCTTC.

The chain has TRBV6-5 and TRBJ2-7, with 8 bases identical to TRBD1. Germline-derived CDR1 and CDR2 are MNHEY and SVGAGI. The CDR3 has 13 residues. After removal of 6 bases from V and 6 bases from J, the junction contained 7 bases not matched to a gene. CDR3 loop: CASRPGQGGEQYF. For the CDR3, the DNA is TGTGCCAGCAGACCCGGACAGGGTGGCGAGCAGTACTTC.

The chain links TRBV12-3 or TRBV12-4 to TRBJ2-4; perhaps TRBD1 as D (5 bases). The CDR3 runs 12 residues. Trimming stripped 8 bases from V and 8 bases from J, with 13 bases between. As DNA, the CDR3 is TGTGCCAGCTCCCCTTCCAGGGACATTCAGTACTTC. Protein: CASSPSRDIQYF.

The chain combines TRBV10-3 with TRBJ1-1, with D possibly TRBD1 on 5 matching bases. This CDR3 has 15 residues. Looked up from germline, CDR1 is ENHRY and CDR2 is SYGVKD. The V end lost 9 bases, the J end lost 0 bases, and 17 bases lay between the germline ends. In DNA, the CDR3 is TGTGCCATAAGCGCTAGAGGGGATTTGAACACTGAAGCTTTCTTT. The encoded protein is CAISARGDLNTEAFF.

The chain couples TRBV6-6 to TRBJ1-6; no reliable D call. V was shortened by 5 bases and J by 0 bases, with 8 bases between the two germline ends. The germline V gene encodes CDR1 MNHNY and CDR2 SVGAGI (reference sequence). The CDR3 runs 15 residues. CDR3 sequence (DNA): TGTGCCAGCAGTGGATCAAGCTCCTATAATTCACCCCTCCACTTT. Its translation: CASSGSSSYNSPLHF.

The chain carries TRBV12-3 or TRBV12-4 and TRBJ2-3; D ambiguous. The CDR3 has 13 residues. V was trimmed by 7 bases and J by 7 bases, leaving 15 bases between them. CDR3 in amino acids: CASTLLWDNTQYF. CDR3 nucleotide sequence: TGTGCCAGCACTCTTCTTTGGGATAATACGCAGTATTTT.

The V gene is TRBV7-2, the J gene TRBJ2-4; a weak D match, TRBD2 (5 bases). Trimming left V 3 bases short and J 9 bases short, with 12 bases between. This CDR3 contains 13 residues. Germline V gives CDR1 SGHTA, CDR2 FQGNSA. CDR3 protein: CASSLNPSSIQYF. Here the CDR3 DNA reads TGTGCCAGCAGCTTGAATCCTAGCAGCATTCAGTACTTC.

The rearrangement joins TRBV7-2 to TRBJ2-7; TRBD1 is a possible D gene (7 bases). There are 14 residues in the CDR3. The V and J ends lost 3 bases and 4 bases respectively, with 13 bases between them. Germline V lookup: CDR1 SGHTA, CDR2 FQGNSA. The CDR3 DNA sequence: TGTGCCAGCAGCTTCCCCAGGGGGACTTACGAGCAGTACTTC. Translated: CASSFPRGTYEQYF. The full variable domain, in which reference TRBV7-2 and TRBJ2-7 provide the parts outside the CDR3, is GAGVSQSPSNKVTEKGKDVELRCDPISGHTALYWYRQSLGQGLEFLIYFQGNSAPDKSGLPSDRFSAERTGGSVSTLTIQRTQQEDSAVYLCASSFPRGTYEQYFGPGTRLTVT.

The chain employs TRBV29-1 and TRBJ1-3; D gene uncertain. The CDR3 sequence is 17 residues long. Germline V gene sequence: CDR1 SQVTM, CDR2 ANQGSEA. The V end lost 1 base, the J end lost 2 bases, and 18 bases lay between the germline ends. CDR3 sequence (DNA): TGCAGCGTTGAAGGAGACCCCCGGCAGGTCACTGGAAACACCATATATTTT. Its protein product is CSVEGDPRQVTGNTIYF.

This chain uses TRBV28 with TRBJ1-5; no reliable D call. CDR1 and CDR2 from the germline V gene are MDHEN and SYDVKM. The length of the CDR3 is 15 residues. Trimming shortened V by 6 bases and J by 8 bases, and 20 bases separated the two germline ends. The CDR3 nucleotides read TGTGCCAGCAGCTCCGTCGGGATAATGGGGAAGCCCCAGCATTTT. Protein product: CASSSVGIMGKPQHF.

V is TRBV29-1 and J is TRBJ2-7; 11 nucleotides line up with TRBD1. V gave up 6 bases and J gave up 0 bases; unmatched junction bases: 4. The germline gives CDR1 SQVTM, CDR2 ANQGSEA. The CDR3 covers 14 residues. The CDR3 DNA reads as TGCAGCGTAGGGGGACAGGGGGGCTCCTACGAGCAGTACTTC. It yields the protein CSVGGQGGSYEQYF.

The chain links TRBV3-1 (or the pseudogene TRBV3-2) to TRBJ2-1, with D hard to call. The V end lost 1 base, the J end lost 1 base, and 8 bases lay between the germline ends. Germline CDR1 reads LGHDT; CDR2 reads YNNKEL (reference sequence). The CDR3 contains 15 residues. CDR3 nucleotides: TGTGCCAGCAGCCAAGTTAGTAATTCCTACAATGAGCAGTTCTTC. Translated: CASSQVSNSYNEQFF.